A selection of T cell receptor beta chains follows, all from one sample in a study of beta chain features in type 1 diabetes. Data came from immunoSEQ multiplex PCR; TCRdb stores just in-frame clones and leaves some out. The data show hundreds of thousands of clones, roughly an eighth seen once. Material for sequencing was naive CD4+ T cells from blood. Receptor source: a man younger than 35 in good health. Both conserved end residues are part of each CDR3.

J gene: TRBJ2-1
V gene: TRBV9
CDR3 protein: CASSVEPESSYNEQFF

J gene: TRBJ1-2
V gene: TRBV30
CDR3 protein: CAWSTGQPYGYTF

J gene: TRBJ2-5
V gene: TRBV5-4
CDR3 protein: CASSVGLGIETQYF

J gene: TRBJ1-5
V gene: TRBV19
CDR3 protein: CATTGGDQPQHF

J gene: TRBJ2-1
V gene: TRBV19
CDR3 protein: CASSMEGGPWYNEQFF

J gene: TRBJ2-7
V gene: TRBV15
CDR3 protein: CATSSLMTGGAYEQYF

J gene: TRBJ2-5
V gene: TRBV28
CDR3 protein: CASRTLAGGQETQYF

J gene: TRBJ2-3
V gene: TRBV5-1
CDR3 protein: CASSSGTSTDTQYF

J gene: TRBJ2-7
V gene: TRBV7-2
CDR3 protein: CASSLVLAGGRYEQYF

J gene: TRBJ1-1
V gene: TRBV18
CDR3 protein: CASSPRDMNTEAFF

J gene: TRBJ2-3
V gene: TRBV7-2
CDR3 protein: CASRRQGQGPRTDTQYF

J gene: TRBJ1-4
V gene: TRBV7-9
CDR3 protein: CASSLALRTTNEKLFF

J gene: TRBJ2-6
V gene: TRBV30
CDR3 protein: CAGQRGILSGANVLTF

J gene: TRBJ2-5
V gene: TRBV14
CDR3 protein: CASSPLQGGFPKLRETQYF

J gene: TRBJ2-5
V gene: TRBV5-1
CDR3 protein: CASSLAGTALETQYF

J gene: TRBJ2-5
V gene: TRBV6-5
CDR3 protein: CASSYSGETQYF

J gene: TRBJ2-3
V gene: TRBV9
CDR3 protein: CASSVGGQFTDTQYF

J gene: TRBJ2-7
V gene: TRBV11-3
CDR3 protein: CASSLAPGTSGRAKSYEQYF

J gene: TRBJ2-7
V gene: TRBV5-1
CDR3 protein: CASRAEQYF

J gene: TRBJ1-4
V gene: TRBV7-9
CDR3 protein: CASSLTGGKTNEKLFF

J gene: TRBJ1-5
V gene: TRBV7-2
CDR3 protein: CASSLAERAGGNQPQHF

J gene: TRBJ1-6
V gene: TRBV9
CDR3 protein: CASSATGGNSPLHF

J gene: TRBJ1-2
V gene: TRBV9
CDR3 protein: CASSGGLLGYTF

J gene: TRBJ2-7
V gene: TRBV27
CDR3 protein: CASSSNGNLVEQYF

J gene: TRBJ1-1
V gene: TRBV7-9
CDR3 protein: CASSLAGGDDTEAFF

J gene: TRBJ2-1
V gene: TRBV15
CDR3 protein: CATRTSRTSSYNEQFF

J gene: TRBJ1-5
V gene: TRBV30
CDR3 protein: CAWSRGQGDQPQHF

J gene: TRBJ2-7
V gene: TRBV18
CDR3 protein: CASSSRDSTKQYF

J gene: TRBJ2-3
V gene: TRBV6-6
CDR3 protein: CASRTQGTDTQYF

J gene: TRBJ2-1
V gene: TRBV19
CDR3 protein: CASSKFSGSYNEQFF

J gene: TRBJ2-7
V gene: TRBV4-3
CDR3 protein: CASSPSLAGAEQYF

J gene: TRBJ1-5
V gene: TRBV6-5
CDR3 protein: CASSSRGIGGQPQHF

J gene: TRBJ2-3
V gene: TRBV4-1
CDR3 protein: CASSQPRLAGDTQYF

J gene: TRBJ1-1
V gene: TRBV27
CDR3 protein: CASSSPMRGTEAFF

J gene: TRBJ2-7
V gene: TRBV30
CDR3 protein: CAWRSGGLYEQYF

J gene: TRBJ2-7
V gene: TRBV5-6
CDR3 protein: CASRRTGVRYEQYF

J gene: TRBJ2-5
V gene: TRBV4-3
CDR3 protein: CASSHAPGLQETQYF

J gene: TRBJ2-1
V gene: TRBV28
CDR3 protein: CASSRTGGIYNEQFF

J gene: TRBJ2-1
V gene: TRBV19
CDR3 protein: CASSILTGYNEQFF

J gene: TRBJ1-5
V gene: TRBV29-1
CDR3 protein: CSVGQGAQPQHF

J gene: TRBJ2-3
V gene: TRBV19
CDR3 protein: CATSPQGTDTQYF

J gene: TRBJ2-1
V gene: TRBV7-8
CDR3 protein: CASSEIAGGQGEQFF

J gene: TRBJ2-3
V gene: TRBV7-2
CDR3 protein: CASSLGLAGGLDTQYF

J gene: TRBJ2-1
V gene: TRBV28
CDR3 protein: CASSLDRSREKMVEQFF

J gene: TRBJ2-5
V gene: TRBV7-2
CDR3 protein: CASSPYGGYQETQYF

J gene: TRBJ2-4
V gene: TRBV10-3
CDR3 protein: CAISEIRVALYSKNIQYF

J gene: TRBJ2-1
V gene: TRBV13
CDR3 protein: CASSRNPVAGGREQFF

J gene: TRBJ2-3
V gene: TRBV15
CDR3 protein: CATSRGFSGGTDTQYF

J gene: TRBJ2-7
V gene: TRBV5-1
CDR3 protein: CASSLVGGPYEQYF

J gene: TRBJ2-5
V gene: TRBV11-1
CDR3 protein: CASSLALQRVQETQYF

J gene: TRBJ2-7
V gene: TRBV18
CDR3 protein: CASSPGTSGRGEQYF

J gene: TRBJ2-7
V gene: TRBV5-1
CDR3 protein: CASSSRQGAREQYF

J gene: TRBJ2-7
V gene: TRBV30
CDR3 protein: CAWSEGLAGGGEQYF

J gene: TRBJ1-2
V gene: TRBV7-9
CDR3 protein: CASSRTVEANYGYTF

J gene: TRBJ2-5
V gene: TRBV5-6
CDR3 protein: CASSSWGGVNFGETQYF

J gene: TRBJ1-2
V gene: TRBV6-4
CDR3 protein: CASSESYSGAGVRSYTF

J gene: TRBJ1-5
V gene: TRBV6-1
CDR3 protein: CASSAQGPPQHF

J gene: TRBJ2-7
V gene: TRBV4-3
CDR3 protein: CASSQGTEDEQYF